Here is one T cell receptor beta chain with its context. As yet, its antigen is unknown. Per sample, some 100,000 TCR templates were assayed. Assay used: immunoSEQ multiplex PCR; TCRdb lists only in-frame clones, some missing. The repertoire holds about 18,000 clones, with roughly 49% as singletons. The authors kept the mixed lymphocyte reaction cells in coculture at 37°C for approximately 6 days. The data belong to a study of siplizumab effects on memory and regulatory T cells. About the research overall: Paired mixed lymphocyte reactions compared siplizumab approximately 1 ug/mL against no drug.

Germline V lookup: CDR1 MNHEY, CDR2 SVGAGI. Deletions cut 7 bases from V and 5 bases from J, with 16 bases between. The CDR3 extends over 14 amino acids. Study conclusions and caveats: Researchers could map only a minor fraction of alloreactive clones to unstimulated subsets. The diversity of naive T cells seemed greater than that of memory cells, and their alloresponse contribution seemed major.

The sequencing input was CFSE-low (dividing) CD4+ T cells sorted from an allogeneic mixed lymphocyte reaction. The chain couples TRBV6-5 to TRBJ2-3; perhaps TRBD1 as D (6 bases). This TCR came from a human donor in good health; the cells came from an allogeneic mixed lymphocyte reaction. CDR3 loop: CASTNPMTGDTQYF. The CDR3 nucleotides read TGTGCCAGCACCAATCCAATGACAGGAGATACGCAGTATTTT.